A selection of T cell receptor beta chains follows, all from one sample in a study of OX40 agonist ivuxolimab in advanced cancers. Sequencing used immunoSEQ multiplex PCR; TCRdb keeps in-frame clones, though not all of them. The sample contains approximately 66,000 clones, 86% of which appear only once. This material consisted of CD4+ or CD8+ T cells sorted from blood, taken in a trial of the OX40 agonist ivuxolimab. The receptors here all came from an adult with an advanced solid tumor such as melanoma, head and neck, liver or kidney cancer. CDR3s include the opening cysteine and the closing phenylalanine or tryptophan. The order of the fields is D gene, J gene, clone size, V gene, CDR3 DNA, CDR3 protein. A D gene is named only where the DNA matches it firmly. Only some rows state a clone size, as once, few, many or a class for expanded clones.

NA TRBJ2-7 NA TRBV7-8 TGTGCCAGCAGCTTAGAATACTACGAGCAGTACTTC CASSLEYYEQYF
TRBD1 TRBJ1-2 NA TRBV6-1 TGTGCCATTCCGGGACAGGACACCTTCTATGGCTACACCTTC CAIPGQDTFYGYTF
NA TRBJ2-5 NA TRBV11-2 TGTGCCAGCAGCCCAGGGGGGGGGCACAGGGCCCAGTACTTC CASSPGGGHRAQYF
NA TRBJ2-2 NA TRBV7-2 TGTGCCAGCAGCTTAATAACCGGGGTGAACACCGGGGAGCTGTTTTTT CASSLITGVNTGELFF
TRBD1 TRBJ2-2 NA TRBV2 TGTGCCAGCAGGGGGACAGTCGACACCGGGGAGCTGTTTTTT CASRGTVDTGELFF
NA TRBJ2-5 NA TRBV30 TGTGCTCGAGGGGGGCAAGAGACCCAGTACTTC CARGGQETQYF
NA TRBJ2-7 NA TRBV7-2 TGTGCCAGCAGCTCCGCGGGACAGTTGAGCTCCTACGAGCAGTACTTC CASSSAGQLSSYEQYF
NA TRBJ2-1 once TRBV9 TGTGCCAGCAGCGTAGTCGTGGGGGAACGAAATGAGCAGTTCTTC CASSVVVGERNEQFF
TRBD1 TRBJ2-1 NA TRBV19 TGTGCCAGTAGTGACAGGGGGGTCACCTACAATGAGCAGTTCTTC CASSDRGVTYNEQFF
NA TRBJ2-3 NA TRBV6-1 TGTGCCAGCAGTGAGATTTACACAGATACGCAGTATTTT CASSEIYTDTQYF
NA TRBJ1-5 NA TRBV6-1 TGTGCCAGCCAACAGGACGGAAATCAGCCCCAGCATTTT CASQQDGNQPQHF
NA TRBJ1-1 NA TRBV29-1 TGCAGCGTTAACAGGAACACTGAAGCTTTCTTT CSVNRNTEAFF
NA TRBJ1-2 NA TRBV2 TGTGCCAGCAGTGGCAGGGGTTATTATGGCTACACCTTC CASSGRGYYGYTF